This entry is about one T cell receptor (beta chain). The antigen is undetermined. As to treatment: roughly 20 received Ad26.COV2.S at low or high dose, single or two shots; five or six received placebo; per-sample allocation not given. Each sample was drawn 63 days after the first injection (of vaccine or placebo). The sample originates from a study of Ad26.COV2.S vaccination and SARS-CoV-2 variants. Study-wide background: Participant was drawn from the COV1001 Ad26.COV2.S trial arm. Ad26.COV2.S shots went into the muscle once or twice, 56 days apart.

Study-level points and caveats: Non-spike TCR breadth showed similarity between vaccine and placebo recipients. Measures of TCR breadth and depth may have fallen short of total T cell responses.

Method: immunoSEQ multiplex PCR; TCRdb's copy keeps in-frame clones and lacks some. The sample carries 300,000 to 400,000 clones, roughly 84% recorded once. V was pared by 6 bases and J by 6 bases, with 8 bases between. Per germline, CDR1 PRHDT and CDR2 FYEKMQ (reference sequence). CDR3 length equals 11 residues. The chain recombines TRBV13 with TRBJ1-1; D gene ambiguous. This sequence originates from a person aged 18-65 years who received the Ad26.COV2.S COVID-19 vaccine or a placebo. The sample in question was peripheral blood, obtained in a trial of Ad26.COV2.S vaccine versus placebo. CDR3 DNA sequence: TGTGCCAGCAGTTTCTTGTCTGAAGCTTTCTTT. Protein: CASSFLSEAFF.